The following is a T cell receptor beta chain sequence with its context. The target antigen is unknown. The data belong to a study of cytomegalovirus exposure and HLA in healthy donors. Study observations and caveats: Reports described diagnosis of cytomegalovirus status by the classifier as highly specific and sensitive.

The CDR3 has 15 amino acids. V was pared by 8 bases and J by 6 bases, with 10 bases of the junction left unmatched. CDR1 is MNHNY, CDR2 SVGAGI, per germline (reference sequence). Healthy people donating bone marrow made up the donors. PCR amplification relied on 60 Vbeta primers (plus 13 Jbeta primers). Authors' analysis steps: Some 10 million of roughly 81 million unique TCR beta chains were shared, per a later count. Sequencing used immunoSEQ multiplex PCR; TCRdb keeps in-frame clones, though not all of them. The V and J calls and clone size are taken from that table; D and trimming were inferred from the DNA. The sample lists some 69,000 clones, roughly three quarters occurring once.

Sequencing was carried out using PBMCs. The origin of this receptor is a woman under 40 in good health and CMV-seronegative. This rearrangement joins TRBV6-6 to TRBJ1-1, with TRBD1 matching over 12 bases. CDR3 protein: CASGDRGLLNPEAFF. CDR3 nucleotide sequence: TGTGCCAGCGGGGACAGGGGGCTTCTTAATCCTGAAGCTTTCTTT.